This is a list of T cell receptor beta chains from one sample in a study of T cell clonotyping in hematopoietic cell transplantation. Clones were read by immunoSEQ multiplex PCR, and TCRdb kept only the in-frame ones, dropping some. The sample holds more than 15,000 clones, 61% seen once. Sequencing used PBMCs, obtained 30 days after allogeneic stem cell transplant. The receptors stem from a male patient aged 50 or older who had an allogeneic stem cell transplant from an unrelated donor, so T cells may come from the graft donor. Some clones in this sample may be carry-over from other donors' samples. The CDR3 runs from the conserved cysteine through the conserved F or W. Fields, in order: J gene, clone size, CDR3 length, D gene, V gene, CDR3 protein, CDR3 DNA. D genes are given only for firm matches. Clone size is shown for a subset of rows, as once, few, many or a class of expanded clone.

J gene: TRBJ1-4; clone size: few; CDR3 length: 15; D gene: -; V gene: TRBV25-1; CDR3 protein: CASSARGETNEKLFF; CDR3 DNA: TGTGCCAGCAGTGCTCGGGGGGAGACTAATGAAAAACTGTTTTTT
J gene: TRBJ1-1; clone size: -; CDR3 length: 13; D gene: -; V gene: TRBV6-5; CDR3 protein: CASSGTYRTEAFF; CDR3 DNA: TGTGCCAGCAGCGGGACCTACAGGACTGAAGCTTTCTTT
J gene: TRBJ1-4; clone size: -; CDR3 length: 15; D gene: TRBD1; V gene: TRBV30; CDR3 protein: CAWATGGGTNEKLFF; CDR3 DNA: TGTGCCTGGGCGACAGGGGGTGGAACTAATGAAAAACTGTTTTTT
J gene: TRBJ1-2; clone size: -; CDR3 length: 11; D gene: -; V gene: TRBV10-3; CDR3 protein: CAISEVGGYTF; CDR3 DNA: TGTGCCATCAGTGAGGTTGGTGGCTACACCTTC
J gene: TRBJ2-3; clone size: few; CDR3 length: 14; D gene: TRBD2; V gene: TRBV6-5; CDR3 protein: CASTGFSGSDTQYF; CDR3 DNA: TGTGCCAGCACGGGTTTTAGCGGGTCAGATACGCAGTATTTT
J gene: TRBJ2-7; clone size: -; CDR3 length: 14; D gene: TRBD1; V gene: TRBV6-5; CDR3 protein: CASSYGPGTVEQYF; CDR3 DNA: TGTGCCAGCAGTTACGGGCCAGGGACAGTTGAGCAGTACTTC
J gene: TRBJ1-4; clone size: -; CDR3 length: 11; D gene: -; V gene: TRBV9; CDR3 protein: CASGENEKLFF; CDR3 DNA: TGTGCCAGCGGAGAGAATGAAAAACTGTTTTTT
J gene: TRBJ1-5; clone size: few; CDR3 length: 14; D gene: -; V gene: TRBV7-2; CDR3 protein: CASSLGAGHQPQHF; CDR3 DNA: TGTGCCAGCAGCTTAGGGGCAGGGCATCAGCCCCAGCATTTT
J gene: TRBJ1-2; clone size: few; CDR3 length: 13; D gene: -; V gene: TRBV30; CDR3 protein: CAWTSSANYGYTF; CDR3 DNA: TGTGCCTGGACTAGTAGCGCTAACTATGGCTACACCTTC
J gene: TRBJ1-6; clone size: -; CDR3 length: 15; D gene: TRBD1; V gene: TRBV2; CDR3 protein: CASSLGQGDNSPLHF; CDR3 DNA: TGTGCCAGCAGTTTGGGACAGGGGGATAATTCACCCCTCCACTTT
J gene: TRBJ1-5; clone size: -; CDR3 length: 15; D gene: TRBD1; V gene: TRBV27; CDR3 protein: CASSQGGEGNQPQHF; CDR3 DNA: TGTGCCAGCTCCCAGGGGGGGGAGGGCAATCAGCCCCAGCATTTT
J gene: TRBJ2-5; clone size: -; CDR3 length: 14; D gene: TRBD2; V gene: TRBV30; CDR3 protein: CAWSGGAGEETQYF; CDR3 DNA: TGTGCCTGGAGCGGGGGGGCCGGAGAAGAGACCCAGTACTTC
J gene: TRBJ2-7; clone size: -; CDR3 length: 15; D gene: -; V gene: TRBV28; CDR3 protein: CASSPGVPGIYEQYF; CDR3 DNA: TGTGCCAGCAGTCCAGGGGTCCCAGGGATTTACGAGCAGTACTTC
J gene: TRBJ2-5; clone size: -; CDR3 length: 15; D gene: -; V gene: TRBV11-1; CDR3 protein: CASSLTGMRQETQYF; CDR3 DNA: TGTGCCAGCAGCTTAACAGGGATGAGGCAAGAGACCCAGTACTTC
J gene: TRBJ1-5; clone size: few; CDR3 length: 13; D gene: TRBD1; V gene: TRBV2; CDR3 protein: CASNPGQGQPQHF; CDR3 DNA: TGTGCCAGCAATCCGGGACAGGGTCAGCCCCAGCATTTT
J gene: TRBJ1-2; clone size: -; CDR3 length: 15; D gene: TRBD1; V gene: TRBV10-3; CDR3 protein: CAISEKGQGATGYTF; CDR3 DNA: TGTGCCATCAGTGAGAAGGGACAGGGGGCCACTGGCTACACCTTC